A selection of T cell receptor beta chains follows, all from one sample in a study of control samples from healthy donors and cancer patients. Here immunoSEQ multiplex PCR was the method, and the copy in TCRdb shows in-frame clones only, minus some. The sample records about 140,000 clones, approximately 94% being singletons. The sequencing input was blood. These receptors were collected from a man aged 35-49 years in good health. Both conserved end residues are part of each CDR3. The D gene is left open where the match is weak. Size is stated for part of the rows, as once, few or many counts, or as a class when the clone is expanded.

CDR3nt: TGTGCCAGCAGCCAAGAGAGGGCTAGCGGGAGGCCTTATTTT; CDR3aa: CASSQERASGRPYF; abundance: NA; j_gene: TRBJ2-3; d_gene: TRBD2; v_gene: TRBV14
CDR3nt: TGTGCCAGCAGCGTATCCGGGGATTACACTGAAGCTTTCTTT; CDR3aa: CASSVSGDYTEAFF; abundance: NA; j_gene: TRBJ1-1; d_gene: NA; v_gene: TRBV9
CDR3nt: TGTGCCAGTAGTATTAGGACACCCTTTAACTATGGCTACACCTTC; CDR3aa: CASSIRTPFNYGYTF; abundance: NA; j_gene: TRBJ1-2; d_gene: NA; v_gene: TRBV19
CDR3nt: TGTGCCAGCAGCCAACAACAGGGGTTAAGCTCCTACGAGCAGTACTTC; CDR3aa: CASSQQQGLSSYEQYF; abundance: once; j_gene: TRBJ2-7; d_gene: TRBD1; v_gene: TRBV14
CDR3nt: TGTGCCAGCAGCTTAGACCCCCTAACCTACGAGCAGTACTTC; CDR3aa: CASSLDPLTYEQYF; abundance: NA; j_gene: TRBJ2-7; d_gene: NA; v_gene: TRBV11-1
CDR3nt: TGTGCCAGCAGTTCCGGGACCGGGGGGGCCAACGTCCTGACTTTC; CDR3aa: CASSSGTGGANVLTF; abundance: NA; j_gene: TRBJ2-6; d_gene: NA; v_gene: TRBV6-5
CDR3nt: TGTGCCAGCAGCGAAGGTTGGGTGGATATTTTT; CDR3aa: CASSEGWVDIF; abundance: NA; j_gene: TRBJ1-2; d_gene: NA; v_gene: TRBV2
CDR3nt: TGTGCCAGCAGCCCCGGCGACGGCAACTATGGCTACACCTTC; CDR3aa: CASSPGDGNYGYTF; abundance: NA; j_gene: TRBJ1-2; d_gene: NA; v_gene: TRBV7-3
CDR3nt: TGCAGCGCATCTCGGACGGGGAACACTGAAGCTTTCTTT; CDR3aa: CSASRTGNTEAFF; abundance: NA; j_gene: TRBJ1-1; d_gene: NA; v_gene: TRBV29-1
CDR3nt: TGTGCCAGCAGGGCAGGGGGTGGGGGAGAGACCCAGTACTTC; CDR3aa: CASRAGGGGETQYF; abundance: NA; j_gene: TRBJ2-5; d_gene: TRBD1; v_gene: TRBV6-5
CDR3nt: TGCGCCAGCAGCTTGACCCCTGAACTTATTTACACCGGGGAGCTGTTTTTT; CDR3aa: CASSLTPELIYTGELFF; abundance: once; j_gene: TRBJ2-2; d_gene: NA; v_gene: TRBV5-1
CDR3nt: TGTGCCAGCAGCCCAGCGGCGCAAACGGGACAGTTTGCCTACGAGCAGTACTTC; CDR3aa: CASSPAAQTGQFAYEQYF; abundance: NA; j_gene: TRBJ2-7; d_gene: TRBD1; v_gene: TRBV11-2
CDR3nt: TGTGCCAGCAGTTTAGCATCGAGGGCATACTTC; CDR3aa: CASSLASRAYF; abundance: NA; j_gene: TRBJ2-4; d_gene: NA; v_gene: TRBV28
CDR3nt: TGTGCCAGCAGCTTTACCCAGTACGAGCAGTACTTC; CDR3aa: CASSFTQYEQYF; abundance: NA; j_gene: TRBJ2-7; d_gene: NA; v_gene: TRBV6-5
CDR3nt: TGTGCCAGCAGTTTACTCGGGACAGGGGAGACCCAGTACTTC; CDR3aa: CASSLLGTGETQYF; abundance: NA; j_gene: TRBJ2-5; d_gene: TRBD1; v_gene: TRBV27
CDR3nt: TGCGCCAGCAGTGACCATACAGGGGTAGAGACCCAGTACTTC; CDR3aa: CASSDHTGVETQYF; abundance: NA; j_gene: TRBJ2-5; d_gene: TRBD1; v_gene: TRBV10-1
CDR3nt: TGTGCCAGCAGTTTAAATGGTCGCGAGCAGTACTTC; CDR3aa: CASSLNGREQYF; abundance: NA; j_gene: TRBJ2-7; d_gene: NA; v_gene: TRBV27
CDR3nt: TGTGCCAGCAGGGACCGGGACAGGGATGGCAATGAGCAGTTCTTC; CDR3aa: CASRDRDRDGNEQFF; abundance: NA; j_gene: TRBJ2-1; d_gene: TRBD1; v_gene: TRBV6-5
CDR3nt: TGTGCCAGCAGCTCCAACCGGGGGCGGGGGCAGTATTTT; CDR3aa: CASSSNRGRGQYF; abundance: NA; j_gene: TRBJ2-3; d_gene: NA; v_gene: TRBV11-2
CDR3nt: TGTGCCAGCAGCTTGGCCGGGACTAGCGGGAGTCAAGATACGCAGTATTTT; CDR3aa: CASSLAGTSGSQDTQYF; abundance: NA; j_gene: TRBJ2-3; d_gene: TRBD2; v_gene: TRBV9
CDR3nt: TGTGCCAGCAGTATAAACAATAGGGGCACTGAAGCTTTCTTT; CDR3aa: CASSINNRGTEAFF; abundance: NA; j_gene: TRBJ1-1; d_gene: NA; v_gene: TRBV2